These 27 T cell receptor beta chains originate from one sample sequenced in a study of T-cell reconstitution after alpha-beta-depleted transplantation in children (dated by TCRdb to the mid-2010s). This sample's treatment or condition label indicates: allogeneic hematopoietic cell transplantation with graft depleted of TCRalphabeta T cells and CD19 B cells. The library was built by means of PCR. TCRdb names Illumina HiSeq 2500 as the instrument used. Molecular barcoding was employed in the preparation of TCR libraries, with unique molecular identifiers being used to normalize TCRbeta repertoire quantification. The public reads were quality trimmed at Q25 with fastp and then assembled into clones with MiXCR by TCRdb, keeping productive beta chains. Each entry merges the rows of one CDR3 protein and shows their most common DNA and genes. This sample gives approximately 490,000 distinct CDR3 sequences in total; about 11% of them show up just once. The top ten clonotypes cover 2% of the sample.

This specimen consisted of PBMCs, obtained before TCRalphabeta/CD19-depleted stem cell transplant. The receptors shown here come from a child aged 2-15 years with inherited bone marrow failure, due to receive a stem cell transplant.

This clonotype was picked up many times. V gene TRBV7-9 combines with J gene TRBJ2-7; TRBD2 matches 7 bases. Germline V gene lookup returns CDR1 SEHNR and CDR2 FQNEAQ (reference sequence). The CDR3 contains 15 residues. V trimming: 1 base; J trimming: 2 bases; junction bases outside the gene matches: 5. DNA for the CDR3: TGTGCCAGCAGCTTAGTTGTCGGGAGGACCTACGAGCAGTACTTC. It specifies CASSLVVGRTYEQYF.

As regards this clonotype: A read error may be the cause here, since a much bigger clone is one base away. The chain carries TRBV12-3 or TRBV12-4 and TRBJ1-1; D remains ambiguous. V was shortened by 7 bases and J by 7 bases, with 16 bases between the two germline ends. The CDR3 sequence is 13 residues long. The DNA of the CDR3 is TGTGCCAGCATCAGCTATGTGGCCAATGAAGCTTTCTTT. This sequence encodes CASISYVANEAFF.

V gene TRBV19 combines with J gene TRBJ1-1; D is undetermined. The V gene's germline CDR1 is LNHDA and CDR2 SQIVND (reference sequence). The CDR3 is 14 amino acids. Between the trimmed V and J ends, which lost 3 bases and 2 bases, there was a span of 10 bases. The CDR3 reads CASSIDWLNTEAFF. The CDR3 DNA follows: TGTGCCAGTAGTATTGATTGGCTAAACACTGAAGCTTTCTTT.

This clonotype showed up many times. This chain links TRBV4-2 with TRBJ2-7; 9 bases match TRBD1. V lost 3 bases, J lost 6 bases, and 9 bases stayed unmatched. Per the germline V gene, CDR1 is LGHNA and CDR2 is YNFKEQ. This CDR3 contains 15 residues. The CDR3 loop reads CASSQLTGGVSEQYF. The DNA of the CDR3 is TGTGCCAGCAGCCAGTTGACAGGGGGGGTGAGCGAGCAGTACTTC.

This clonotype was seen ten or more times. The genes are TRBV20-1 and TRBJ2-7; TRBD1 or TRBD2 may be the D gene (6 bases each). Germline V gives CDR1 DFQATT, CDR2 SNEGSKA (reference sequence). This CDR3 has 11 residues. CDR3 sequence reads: CGGSRELEQYF. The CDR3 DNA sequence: TGCGGGGGCAGCCGGGAGCTCGAGCAGTACTTC.

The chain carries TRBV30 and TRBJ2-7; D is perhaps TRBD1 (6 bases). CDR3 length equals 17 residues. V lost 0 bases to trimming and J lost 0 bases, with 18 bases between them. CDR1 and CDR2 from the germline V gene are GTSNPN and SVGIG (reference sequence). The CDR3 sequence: CAWSVRVWDTLSYEQYF. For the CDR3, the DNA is TGTGCCTGGAGTGTACGCGTTTGGGACACTCTCTCCTACGAGCAGTACTTC.

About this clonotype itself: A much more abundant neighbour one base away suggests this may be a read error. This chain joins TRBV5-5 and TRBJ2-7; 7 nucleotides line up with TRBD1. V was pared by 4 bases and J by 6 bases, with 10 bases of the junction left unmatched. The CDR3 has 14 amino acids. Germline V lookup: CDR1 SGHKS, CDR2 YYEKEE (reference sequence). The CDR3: CASSPRQGGREQYF. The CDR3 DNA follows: TGTGCCAGCAGCCCAAGACAGGGTGGCCGCGAGCAGTACTTC.

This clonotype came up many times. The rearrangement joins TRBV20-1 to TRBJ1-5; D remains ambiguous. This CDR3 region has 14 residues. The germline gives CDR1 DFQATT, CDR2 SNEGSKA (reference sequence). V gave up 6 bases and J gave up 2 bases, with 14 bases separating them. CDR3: CSAPSDGGNQPQHF. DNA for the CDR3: TGCAGTGCCCCCTCGGACGGTGGCAATCAGCCCCAGCATTTT.

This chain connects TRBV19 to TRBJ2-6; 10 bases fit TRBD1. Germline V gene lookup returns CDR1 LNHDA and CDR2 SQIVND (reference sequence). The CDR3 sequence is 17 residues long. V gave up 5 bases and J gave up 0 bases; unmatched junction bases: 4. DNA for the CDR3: TGTGCCAGTAGTTACGGGACAGGGGTCTCTGGGGCCAACGTCCTGACTTTC. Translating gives CASSYGTGVSGANVLTF.

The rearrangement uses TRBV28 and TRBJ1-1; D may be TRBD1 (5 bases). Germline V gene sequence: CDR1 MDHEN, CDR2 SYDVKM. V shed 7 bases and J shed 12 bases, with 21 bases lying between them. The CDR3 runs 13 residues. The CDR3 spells CASTPGGPPGTFF. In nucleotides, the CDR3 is TGTGCCAGCACCCCCGGGGGACCTCCTGGAACTTTCTTT.

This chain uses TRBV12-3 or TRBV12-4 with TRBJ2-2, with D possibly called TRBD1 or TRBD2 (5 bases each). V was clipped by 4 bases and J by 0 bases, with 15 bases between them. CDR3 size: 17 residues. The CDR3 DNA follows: TGTGCCAGCAGTTCACAATCCGGGACCGCGAACACCGGGGAGCTGTTTTTT. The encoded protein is CASSSQSGTANTGELFF.

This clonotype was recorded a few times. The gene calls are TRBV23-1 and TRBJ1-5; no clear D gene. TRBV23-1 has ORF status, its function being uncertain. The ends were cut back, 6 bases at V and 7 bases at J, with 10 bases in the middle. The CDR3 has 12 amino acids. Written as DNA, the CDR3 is TGCGCCAGCAGACCACAGATCCAGCCCCAGCATTTT. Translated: CASRPQIQPQHF.

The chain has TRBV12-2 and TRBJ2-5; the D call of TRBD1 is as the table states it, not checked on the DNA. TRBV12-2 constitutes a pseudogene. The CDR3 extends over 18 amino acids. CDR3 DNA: TGTGCAAGTCGCTTAGAGCCTCCTGTGGGCAGGGGGCCTGAGACCCAGTACTTC. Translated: CASRLEPPVGRGPETQYF.

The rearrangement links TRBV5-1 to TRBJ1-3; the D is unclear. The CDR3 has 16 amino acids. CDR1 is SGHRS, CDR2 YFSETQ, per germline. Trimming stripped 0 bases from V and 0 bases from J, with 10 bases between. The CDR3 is CASSLGPVSSGNTIYF. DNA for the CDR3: TGCGCCAGCAGCTTGGGACCGGTGAGCTCTGGAAACACCATATATTTT. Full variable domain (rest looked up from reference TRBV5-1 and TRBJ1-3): KAGVTQTPRYLIKTRGQQVTLSCSPISGHRSVSWYQQTPGQGLQFLFEYFSETQRNKGNFPGRFSGRQFSNSRSEMNVSTLELGDSALYLCASSLGPVSSGNTIYFGEGSWLTVV.

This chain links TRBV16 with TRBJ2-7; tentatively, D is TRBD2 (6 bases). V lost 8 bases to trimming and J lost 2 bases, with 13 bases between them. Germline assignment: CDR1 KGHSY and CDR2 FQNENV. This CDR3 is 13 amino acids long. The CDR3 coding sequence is TGTGCCAGCGGCCGTGGGGGGACCTACGAGCAGTACTTC. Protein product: CASGRGGTYEQYF.

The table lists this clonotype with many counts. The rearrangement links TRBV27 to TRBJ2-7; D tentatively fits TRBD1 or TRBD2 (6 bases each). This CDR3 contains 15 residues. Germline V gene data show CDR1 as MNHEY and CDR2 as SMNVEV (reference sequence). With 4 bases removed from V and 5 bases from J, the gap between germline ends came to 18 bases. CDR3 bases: TGTGCCAGCAGTTGGGGGCGTCAGGGAGGACACGAGCAGTACTTC. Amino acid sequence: CASSWGRQGGHEQYF.

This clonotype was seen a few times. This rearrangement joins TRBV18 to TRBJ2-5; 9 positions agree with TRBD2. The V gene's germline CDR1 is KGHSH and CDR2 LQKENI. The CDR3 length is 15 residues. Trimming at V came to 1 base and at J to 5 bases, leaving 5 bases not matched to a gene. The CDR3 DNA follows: TGTGCCAGCTCACCACTAGCGGGAGCTGAGGAGACCCAGTACTTC. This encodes CASSPLAGAEETQYF. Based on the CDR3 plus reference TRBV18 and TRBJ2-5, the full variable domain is NAGVMQNPRHLVRRRGQEARLRCSPMKGHSHVYWYRQLPEEGLKFMVYLQKENIIDESGMPKERFSAEFPKEGPSILRIQQVVRGDSAAYFCASSPLAGAEETQYFGPGTRLLVL.

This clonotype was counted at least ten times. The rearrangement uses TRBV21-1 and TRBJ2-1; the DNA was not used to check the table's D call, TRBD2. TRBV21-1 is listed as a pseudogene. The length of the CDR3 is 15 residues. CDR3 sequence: CASSTRTSVYNEQFF. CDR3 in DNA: TGTGCCAGCAGCACCAGGACTAGCGTCTACAATGAGCAGTTCTTC.

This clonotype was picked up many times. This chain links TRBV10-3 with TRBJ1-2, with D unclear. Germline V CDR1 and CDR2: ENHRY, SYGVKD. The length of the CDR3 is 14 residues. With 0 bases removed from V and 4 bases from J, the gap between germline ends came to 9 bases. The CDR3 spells CAISESTGPYGYTF. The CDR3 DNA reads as TGTGCCATCAGTGAGTCTACGGGCCCCTATGGCTACACCTTC.

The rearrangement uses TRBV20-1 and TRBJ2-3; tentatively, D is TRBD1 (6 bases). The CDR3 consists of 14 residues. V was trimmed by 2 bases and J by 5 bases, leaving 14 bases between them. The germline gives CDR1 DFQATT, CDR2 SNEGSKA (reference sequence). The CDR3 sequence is CSARSQGPGDTQYF. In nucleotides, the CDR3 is TGCAGTGCTAGATCCCAGGGGCCCGGAGATACGCAGTATTTT.

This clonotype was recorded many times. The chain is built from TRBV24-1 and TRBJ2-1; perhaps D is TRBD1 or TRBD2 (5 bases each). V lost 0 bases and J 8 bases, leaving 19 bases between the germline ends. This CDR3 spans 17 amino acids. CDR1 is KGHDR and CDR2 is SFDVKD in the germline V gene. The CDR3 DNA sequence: TGTGCCACCAGTGATTTGCGCCGGGACGGTGGTATGGATGAGCAGTTCTTC. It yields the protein CATSDLRRDGGMDEQFF.

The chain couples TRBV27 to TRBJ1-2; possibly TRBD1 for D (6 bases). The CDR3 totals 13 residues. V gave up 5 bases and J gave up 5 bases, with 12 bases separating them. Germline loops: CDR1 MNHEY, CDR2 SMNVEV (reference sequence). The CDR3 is CASSPWTVYGYTF. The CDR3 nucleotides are TGTGCCAGCAGTCCCTGGACAGTATATGGCTACACCTTC.

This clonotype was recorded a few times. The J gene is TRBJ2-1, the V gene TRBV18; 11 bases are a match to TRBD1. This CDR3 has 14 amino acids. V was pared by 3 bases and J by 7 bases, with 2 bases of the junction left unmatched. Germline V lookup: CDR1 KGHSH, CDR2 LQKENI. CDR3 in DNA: TGTGCCAGCTCACCGGGACAGGGGGGAAATGAGCAGTTCTTC. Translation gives CASSPGQGGNEQFF.

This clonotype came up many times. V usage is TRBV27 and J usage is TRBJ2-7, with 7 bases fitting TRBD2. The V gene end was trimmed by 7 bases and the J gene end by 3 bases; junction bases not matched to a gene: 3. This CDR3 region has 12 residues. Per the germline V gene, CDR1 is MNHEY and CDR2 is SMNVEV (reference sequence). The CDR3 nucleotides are TGTGCCAGCACCAGCGGGAACTACGAGCAGTACTTC. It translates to CASTSGNYEQYF.

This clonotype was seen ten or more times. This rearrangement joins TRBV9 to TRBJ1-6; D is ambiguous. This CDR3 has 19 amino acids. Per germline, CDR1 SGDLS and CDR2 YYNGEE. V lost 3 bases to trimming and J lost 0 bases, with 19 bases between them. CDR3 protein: CASSASEMYGSSYNSPLHF. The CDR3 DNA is TGTGCCAGCAGCGCCTCTGAGATGTACGGGAGCTCCTATAATTCACCCCTCCACTTT. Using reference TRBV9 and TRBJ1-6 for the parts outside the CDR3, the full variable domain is DSGVTQTPKHLITATGQRVTLRCSPRSGDLSVYWYQQSLDQGLQFLIQYYNGEERAKGNILERFSAQQFPDLHSELNLSSLELGDSALYFCASSASEMYGSSYNSPLHFGNGTRLTVT.

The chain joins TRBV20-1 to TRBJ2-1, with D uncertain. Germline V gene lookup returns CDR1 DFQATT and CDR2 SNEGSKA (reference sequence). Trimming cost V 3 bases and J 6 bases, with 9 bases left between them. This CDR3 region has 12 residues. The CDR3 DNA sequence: TGCAGTGCTAGTCTAGATATCAATGAGCAGTTCTTC. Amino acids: CSASLDINEQFF.

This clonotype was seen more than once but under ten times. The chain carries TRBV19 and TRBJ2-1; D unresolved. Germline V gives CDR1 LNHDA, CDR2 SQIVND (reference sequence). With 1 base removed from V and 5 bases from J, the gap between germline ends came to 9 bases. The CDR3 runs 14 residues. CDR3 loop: CASSIAPAHNEQFF. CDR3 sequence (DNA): TGTGCCAGTAGTATAGCCCCGGCCCACAATGAGCAGTTCTTC.